This is a list of T cell receptor beta chains from one sample in a study of post-analysis software for immune sequencing data. Each CDR3 protein gets one entry after TCRdb re-called the PCR reads with MiXCR. The sample contains some 450,000 distinct CDR3 sequences, roughly 46% of which appear only once. Sequencing was carried out using blood. These receptors came from a girl aged 10 to 17 with multiple sclerosis. The CDR3 runs from the conserved cysteine through the conserved F or W. A D gene is named only where the DNA matches it firmly. For some rows the clone size is stated as once, few or many, or as a class when expanded; others skip it.

J gene,D gene,V gene,clone size,CDR3 DNA,CDR3 protein
TRBJ2-4,TRBD1,TRBV7-2,few,TGTGCCAGCAGCTTGACAGGGAACATTCAGTACTTC,CASSLTGNIQYF
TRBJ2-7,-,TRBV11-2,-,TGTGCCAGTGAGGGGGGTGGCTACGAGCAGTACTTC,CASEGGGYEQYF
TRBJ1-5,TRBD1,TRBV18,-,TGTGCCAGCTCGGTGGACAGGGGGCGCGGGCAGCCCCAGCATTTT,CASSVDRGRGQPQHF
TRBJ1-2,TRBD1,TRBV2,-,TGTGCCAGCAGTGGGGACAGGGGCAATGGCTACACCTTC,CASSGDRGNGYTF
TRBJ2-1,-,TRBV5-1,medium-sized,TGCGCCAGCAGCTTAGGAGACAATGAGCAGTTCTTC,CASSLGDNEQFF
TRBJ1-1,-,TRBV12-3/TRBV12-4,few,TGTGCCAGCAGTCGAATCGACGGGGTCACTGAAGCTTTCTTT,CASSRIDGVTEAFF
TRBJ2-1,TRBD2,TRBV5-1,-,TGCGCCAGCAGCTTGGCAGCGGGAGGGCCTAAAGCTGAGCAGTTCTTC,CASSLAAGGPKAEQFF
TRBJ2-6,-,TRBV20-1,many,TGCAGTGCTAGTCGGATAACTGGGGCCAACGTCCTGACTTTC,CSASRITGANVLTF
TRBJ1-2,TRBD1,TRBV10-3,-,TGTGCCATCAGGAAGACAGGGCTCGATGGCTACACCTTC,CAIRKTGLDGYTF
TRBJ1-1,TRBD1,TRBV5-1,once,TGCGCCAGCAGCTTGGAGGGGGCGCCGAACACTGAAGCTTTCTTT,CASSLEGAPNTEAFF
TRBJ1-2,-,TRBV5-8,-,TGTGCCAGCAGGATACAGGGTCTGGGCTATGGCTACACCTTC,CASRIQGLGYGYTF
TRBJ1-4,-,TRBV12-3/TRBV12-4,-,TGTGCCAGCAGTTTGGATGAAAAACTGTTTTTT,CASSLDEKLFF
TRBJ2-3,-,TRBV12-3/TRBV12-4,-,TGTGCCAGCAGTTTACGGGACACAAGCACAGATACGCAGTATTTT,CASSLRDTSTDTQYF
TRBJ2-7,TRBD1,TRBV5-6,few,TGTGCCAGCAGCACCGGGACAGCAGTTTACGAGCAGTACTTC,CASSTGTAVYEQYF
TRBJ2-1,-,TRBV5-1,-,TGCGCCAGCACCTTATTAGTGAACAATGAGCAGTTCTTC,CASTLLVNNEQFF
TRBJ2-1,-,TRBV28,-,TGTGCTAGCAGCACAAGCGGCGCAAATGAGCAGTTCTTC,CASSTSGANEQFF
TRBJ1-4,-,TRBV12-3/TRBV12-4,few,TGTGCCAGCAGTTTAATAGACCAACTGTTTTTT,CASSLIDQLFF
TRBJ2-5,-,TRBV10-3,-,TGTGCCATCAGTGATTTGGGGAAGGGGACCCAGTACTTC,CAISDLGKGTQYF
TRBJ2-7,TRBD2,TRBV6-5,-,TGTGCCAGCAGTTACTCACCAGCGGGAGGTGAATACGAGCAGTACTTC,CASSYSPAGGEYEQYF
TRBJ2-7,TRBD1,TRBV5-1,few,TGCGCCAGCAGCTTTGGACAGGGTAACGAGCAGTACTTC,CASSFGQGNEQYF
TRBJ2-7,TRBD1,TRBV7-9,-,TGTGCCAGCAGCGATAACAGGGGGGATAAGTACGAGCAGTACTTC,CASSDNRGDKYEQYF
TRBJ1-2,-,TRBV9,-,TGTGCCAGCAGCCCGAGCGGGGGGCTCGGTGGCTACACCTTC,CASSPSGGLGGYTF
TRBJ1-5,-,TRBV12-3/TRBV12-4,-,TGTGCCAGCAGTTTACTCTCGAGCCTTAGTAATCAGCCCCAGCATTTT,CASSLLSSLSNQPQHF